This T cell receptor (beta chain) was captured in a study of T cells in Graves' hyperthyroidism and ophthalmopathy. General study results and limits: Separation of ophthalmopathy from stable hyperthyroidism was achieved by a 13 V-J model.

Comments on this clonotype: Its target is unknown.

Trimming removed 5 bases from V and 2 bases from J, with 10 bases in between. The CDR3 sequence is 13 residues long. Germline values: CDR1 SEHNR, CDR2 FQNEAQ (reference sequence). Exclusion of a patient resulted from uncontrolled infection, other autoimmune disease, pregnancy or lactation. TCR beta CDR3 sequences were amplified from RNA transcripts. RT-PCR in the first round (using the HTBI primer set) targeted the TCR CDR3. Using its own MiXCR run on the multiplex PCR reads, TCRdb lists one record per CDR3 protein. The profile shows 550,000 to 600,000 distinct CDR3 sequences, 35% to 55% of them singletons.

The source material was peripheral blood or thyroid tissue (not recorded which). The chain joins TRBV7-9 to TRBJ2-7; weak D call: TRBD1 (6 bases). The sequence came from an adult woman with Graves' disease, either hyperthyroidism or ophthalmopathy (not recorded which). The CDR3 reads CASSVDSPYEQYF. DNA for the CDR3: TGTGCCAGCAGCGTGGACAGCCCCTACGAGCAGTACTTC.